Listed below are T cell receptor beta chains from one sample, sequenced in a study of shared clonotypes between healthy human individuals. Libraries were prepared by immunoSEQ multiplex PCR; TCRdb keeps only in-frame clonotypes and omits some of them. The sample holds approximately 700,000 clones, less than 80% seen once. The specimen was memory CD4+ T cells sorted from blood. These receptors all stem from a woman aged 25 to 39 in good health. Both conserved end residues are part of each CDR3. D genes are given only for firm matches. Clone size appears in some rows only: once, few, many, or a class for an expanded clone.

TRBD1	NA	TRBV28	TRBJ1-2	TGTGCCAGCAGTACCGTGACAGGGGCGAGCTATGGCTACACCTTC	CASSTVTGASYGYTF
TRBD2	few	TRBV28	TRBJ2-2	TGTGCCAGCAAGTTAGCGGGAGGAACCGGGGAGCTGTTTTTT	CASKLAGGTGELFF
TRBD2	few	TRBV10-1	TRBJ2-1	TGCGCCAGCAGTGAGACTAGCGGGAGAGTACATGAGCAGTTCTTC	CASSETSGRVHEQFF
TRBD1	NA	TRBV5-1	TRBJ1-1	TGCGCCAGCAGCTTTAAACAGGGGGCTGAGTCGGCTGAAGCTTTCTTT	CASSFKQGAESAEAFF
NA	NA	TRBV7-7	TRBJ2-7	TGTGCCAGCAGCCCGAGCCCGGCCGGGTCCTACGAGCAGTACTTC	CASSPSPAGSYEQYF
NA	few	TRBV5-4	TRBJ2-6	TGTGCCAGCAGGGACCAATGGGGGGCTGGGGCCAACGTCCTGACTTTC	CASRDQWGAGANVLTF
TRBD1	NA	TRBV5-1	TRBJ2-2	TGCGCCAGCAGCTGGGACAGTAACGCCGGGGAGCTGTTTTTT	CASSWDSNAGELFF
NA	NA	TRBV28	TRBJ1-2	TGTGCCAGCAGTCTAGGTAGTACTAACTATGGCTACACCTTC	CASSLGSTNYGYTF
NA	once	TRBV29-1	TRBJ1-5	TGCAGCGTTGGAGGTCCCGGACGGCCCCAGCATTTT	CSVGGPGRPQHF
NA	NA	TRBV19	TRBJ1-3	TGTGCCAGCTCTTTCCTCTCTGGAAACACCATATATTTT	CASSFLSGNTIYF
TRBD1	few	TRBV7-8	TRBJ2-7	TGTGCCAGCAGCTCTGGAGGGCAGGGGGCTAGGAACGAGCAGTACTTC	CASSSGGQGARNEQYF
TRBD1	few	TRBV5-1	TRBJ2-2	TGCGCCAGCAGCCCGGGACAGGGTTACACCGGGGAGCTGTTTTTT	CASSPGQGYTGELFF
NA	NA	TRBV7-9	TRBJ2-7	TGTGCCAGCAGTCTAGGTACGGGGTCCTACGAGCAGTACTTC	CASSLGTGSYEQYF
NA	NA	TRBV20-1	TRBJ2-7	TGCAGTGCTGGGGACTCCTACGAGCAGTACTTC	CSAGDSYEQYF
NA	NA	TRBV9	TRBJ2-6	TGTGCCAGCAGCCCATCGGGTTATGGGGCCAACGTCCTGACTTTC	CASSPSGYGANVLTF
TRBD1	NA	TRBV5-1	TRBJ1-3	TGCGCCAGCAGTCGCACGACAGGGGAGATGGGAAACACCATATATTTT	CASSRTTGEMGNTIYF
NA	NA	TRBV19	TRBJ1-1	TGTGCCAGTAGTATAGGTACAGACCAGAACACTGAAGCTTTCTTT	CASSIGTDQNTEAFF
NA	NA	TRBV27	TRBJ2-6	TGTGCCAGCAGTTTTTGGGGGTCTGGGGCCAACGTCCTGACTTTC	CASSFWGSGANVLTF
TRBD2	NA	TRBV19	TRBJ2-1	TGTGCCAGTAGCATTAAAGCGGGAGGGCAGTTCTTC	CASSIKAGGQFF
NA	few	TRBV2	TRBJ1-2	TGTGCCAGCAGTGCTAGGGGAGCTAACTATGGCTACACCTTC	CASSARGANYGYTF
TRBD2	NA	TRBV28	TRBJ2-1	TGTGCCAGCAGTCCCAGGACTAGCGGGGCTTTCTCCTACAATGAGCAGTTCTTC	CASSPRTSGAFSYNEQFF
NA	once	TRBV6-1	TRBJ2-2	TGTGCCAGCAGGAAGGACCCGGGGGAGCTGTTTTTT	CASRKDPGELFF
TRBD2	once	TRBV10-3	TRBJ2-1	TGTGCCATCAGTTCATCCACGGGACTAGCGAACAATGAGCAGTTCTTC	CAISSSTGLANNEQFF
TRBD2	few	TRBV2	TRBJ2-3	TGTGCCAGCAGTACGGGAGGCGGCACAGATACGCAGTATTTT	CASSTGGGTDTQYF
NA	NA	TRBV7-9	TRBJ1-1	TGTGCCAGCAGCGCCTGGGGATCTGAAGCTTTCTTT	CASSAWGSEAFF
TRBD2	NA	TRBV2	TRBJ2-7	TGTGCCAGCTCCGGACTAGGGCCCTACGAGCAGTACTTC	CASSGLGPYEQYF
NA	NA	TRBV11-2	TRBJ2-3	TGTGCCAGCAGTCCGAGGGGTGGGGTCACAGATACGCAGTATTTT	CASSPRGGVTDTQYF